Following are 19 T cell receptor beta chains from one sample sequenced in a study of shared T cell receptors in the human thymus. Profiling relied on immunoSEQ multiplex PCR, and the TCRdb table lists in-frame clones only, not all of them. The top ten clones hold over 0.008% of a sample with around 730,000 clones, over 75% of them seen once. These same records also appear under a second study, on human thymus T cells.

Source material: thymocytes. Receptors originate from a girl less than two years old with a congenital heart defect.

J is TRBJ2-1 and V is TRBV27; the D gene is possibly TRBD2 (5 bases). CDR1 and CDR2 from the germline V gene are MNHEY and SMNVEV (reference sequence). With 8 bases removed from V and 4 bases from J, the gap between germline ends came to 9 bases. The CDR3 sequence is 12 residues long. The CDR3 here is CASRGGYNEQFF. The CDR3, as DNA: TGTGCCAGCCGCGGCGGGTACAATGAGCAGTTCTTC.

V gene TRBV27 combines with J gene TRBJ2-7; D gene uncertain. Looked up from germline, CDR1 is MNHEY and CDR2 is SMNVEV (reference sequence). The ends were cut back, 4 bases at V and 7 bases at J, with 11 bases in the middle. This CDR3 is built from 12 residues. CDR3 bases: TGTGCCAGCAGTTCGTTCGGGTTGGAGCAGTACTTC. It codes for CASSSFGLEQYF.

The chain recombines TRBV7-9 with TRBJ1-1; 9 bases line up with TRBD1. Germline V gene sequence: CDR1 SEHNR, CDR2 FQNEAQ (reference sequence). With 2 bases clipped from V and 4 bases from J, the junction kept 5 bases outside the gene matches. The CDR3 contains 15 residues. In nucleotides, the CDR3 is TGTGCCAGCAGCTTACCGGGACAGGGAACCACTGAAGCTTTCTTT. Residues: CASSLPGQGTTEAFF.

The rearrangement uses TRBV18 and TRBJ1-5; TRBD1 agrees at 8 bases. After removal of 6 bases from V and 7 bases from J, the junction contained 8 bases not matched to a gene. Germline CDR1 and CDR2: KGHSH and LQKENI. This CDR3 is built from 14 residues. CDR3 nucleotides: TGTGCCAGCTCCCCGGGACAGGTCGGGCAGCCCCAGCATTTT. It is translated as CASSPGQVGQPQHF.

The J gene is TRBJ1-2, the V gene TRBV9; 7 bases line up with TRBD1. V shed 5 bases and J 7 bases; nucleotides not matched to a gene: 8. CDR1 and CDR2 (germline): SGDLS, YYNGEE. There are 13 residues in the CDR3. The CDR3: CASRGDRDSGYTF. Written as DNA, the CDR3 is TGTGCCAGCAGGGGTGACAGGGACTCTGGCTACACCTTC.

The V and J genes are TRBV7-6 and TRBJ1-2; the match to TRBD1 covers 7 bases. The CDR3 has 14 amino acids. CDR1 SGHVS and CDR2 FNYEAQ come from the germline V gene. The junction had 10 bases not matched to a gene; V was cut back by 6 bases and J by 6 bases. The CDR3 here is CASRSRDQGDGYTF. The DNA for the CDR3 is TGTGCCAGCAGGTCCCGGGATCAGGGGGATGGCTACACCTTC.

This clone was seen just once. The chain employs TRBV10-2 and TRBJ2-7, with TRBD1 matching over 9 bases. Losses at the gene ends were 1 base for V and 2 bases for J; bases not matched to a gene: 12. The CDR3 is 18 residues long. Per germline, CDR1 WSHSY and CDR2 SAAADI. In DNA, the CDR3 is TGCGCCAGCAGTGAGTTCCGGGACAGGGTTCGGAGGACCTACGAGCAGTACTTC. As protein: CASSEFRDRVRRTYEQYF.

The gene calls are TRBV5-6 and TRBJ1-6; 10 positions agree with TRBD1. This CDR3 is 16 amino acids long. V was pared by 4 bases and J by 10 bases, with 11 bases of the junction left unmatched. From germline, CDR1 is SGHDT and CDR2 YYEEEE. The CDR3 bases are TGTGCCAGCAGCACAGTACCGGGACAGGGGTTATCACCCCTCCACTTT. Its translation is CASSTVPGQGLSPLHF. The variable domain in full, with the rest retrieved from reference TRBV5-6 and TRBJ1-6, is DAGVTQSPTHLIKTRGQQVTLRCSPKSGHDTVSWYQQALGQGPQFIFQYYEEEERQRGNFPDRFSGHQFPNYSSELNVNALLLGDSALYLCASSTVPGQGLSPLHFGNGTRLTVT.

The V and J genes are TRBV5-4 and TRBJ1-2; no clear D gene. Germline lookup yields CDR1 SGHNT and CDR2 YYREEE (reference sequence). The germline V and J ends were trimmed by 1 base and 6 bases, with 13 bases remaining between them. This CDR3 has 14 residues. The CDR3 loop reads CASSLSGWLDGYTF. CDR3 in DNA: TGTGCCAGCAGCTTGTCGGGTTGGCTTGATGGCTACACCTTC.

This chain links TRBV28 with TRBJ2-7; D is possibly TRBD1 (6 bases). In germline, CDR1 is MDHEN, CDR2 SYDVKM. V lost 3 bases, J lost 2 bases, and 26 bases lay in between. CDR3 length: 19 residues. In DNA form, the CDR3 reads TGTGCCAGCAGTTTGTGGTCTGGCAGGGGCCCAAAGACGGCCTACGAGCAGTACTTC. Amino acids: CASSLWSGRGPKTAYEQYF. Supplemented by reference TRBV28 and TRBJ2-7, the full variable domain reads DVKVTQSSRYLVKRTGEKVFLECVQDMDHENMFWYRQDPGLGLRLIYFSYDVKMKEKGDIPEGYSVSREKKERFSLILESASTNQTSMYLCASSLWSGRGPKTAYEQYFGPGTRLTVT.

This rearrangement joins TRBV7-2 to TRBJ1-2; tentative D call: TRBD1 (6 bases). There are 18 residues in the CDR3. In germline, CDR1 is SGHTA, CDR2 FQGNSA. Trimming took off 1 base at V and 6 bases at J, with 24 bases between the two ends. CDR3 in DNA: TGTGCCAGCAGCTTAGGGGGAAGGGGGTTAGGGACCGTGGATGGCTACACCTTC. Amino acids: CASSLGGRGLGTVDGYTF.

Comment on this clone: The sample carries other DNA sequences with the same CDR3. The chain couples TRBV28 to TRBJ2-7, with TRBD1 matching over 7 bases. V shed 6 bases and J 2 bases; nucleotides not matched to a gene: 4. The germline gives CDR1 MDHEN, CDR2 SYDVKM. The CDR3 length is 13 residues. The CDR3 DNA is TGTGCCAGCAGGAGACAGGGACCCTACGAGCAGTACTTC. The encoded protein is CASRRQGPYEQYF. Looking up the rest from reference TRBV28 and TRBJ2-7 gives the full variable domain: DVKVTQSSRYLVKRTGEKVFLECVQDMDHENMFWYRQDPGLGLRLIYFSYDVKMKEKGDIPEGYSVSREKKERFSLILESASTNQTSMYLCASRRQGPYEQYFGPGTRLTVT.

The rearrangement uses TRBV29-1 and TRBJ1-1, with D possibly being TRBD1 (5 bases). The CDR3 covers 14 residues. Trimming shortened V by 2 bases and J by 1 base, and 11 bases separated the two germline ends. Germline values: CDR1 SQVTM, CDR2 ANQGSEA. The CDR3 sequence is CSVEQGTPNTEAFF. For the CDR3, the DNA is TGCAGCGTTGAACAGGGTACTCCGAACACTGAAGCTTTCTTT.

V gene TRBV5-3 combines with J gene TRBJ1-1, with TRBD1 as a possible D gene (5 bases). TRBV5-3 is noted as an ORF with a role that remains uncertain. This CDR3 region has 17 residues. Trimming pared 5 bases from V and 0 bases from J, leaving 20 bases between. The CDR3 DNA follows: TGTGCCAGAAGAAGTCCGACCGGGCGGGGGGTGAACACTGAAGCTTTCTTT. Residues: CARRSPTGRGVNTEAFF.

This chain links TRBV25-1 with TRBJ2-1; perhaps TRBD1 as D (5 bases). The CDR3 is 12 residues long. Trimming cost V 10 bases and J 9 bases, with 16 bases left between them. Germline CDR1 reads MGHDK; CDR2 reads SYGVNS. The CDR3 nucleotides read TGTGCCACAGGGAAACCAAATGTTGAGCAGTTCTTC. It specifies CATGKPNVEQFF. Drawing the rest from reference TRBV25-1 and TRBJ2-1, the complete variable domain is EADIYQTPRYLVIGTGKKITLECSQTMGHDKMYWYQQDPGMELHLIHYSYGVNSTEKGDLSSESTVSRIRTEHFPLTLESARPSHTSQYLCATGKPNVEQFFGPGTRLTVL.

The gene calls are TRBV7-2 and TRBJ2-3, with TRBD2 identical over 12 bases. Looked up from germline, CDR1 is SGHTA and CDR2 is FQGNSA. Trimming cost V 3 bases and J 10 bases; bases outside gene matches: 2. The CDR3 sequence is 13 residues long. The CDR3 spells CASSFGTSGPQYF. The CDR3 region has the DNA TGTGCCAGCAGCTTCGGGACTAGCGGGCCGCAGTATTTT.

The chain couples TRBV11-2 to TRBJ2-7, with D possibly being TRBD2 (5 bases). Trimming removed 5 bases at V and 3 bases at J, with 20 bases between. The germline V gene has CDR1 SGHAT and CDR2 FQNNGV. This CDR3 comprises 16 residues. CDR3 DNA: TGTGCCAGCAGCCCCCGAGAGGTACGCGGACTCTACGAGCAGTACTTC. This gives the protein CASSPREVRGLYEQYF.

This chain joins TRBV7-2 and TRBJ2-3; D is undetermined. The germline V and J ends were trimmed by 5 bases and 0 bases, with 12 bases remaining between them. Germline V gene sequence: CDR1 SGHTA, CDR2 FQGNSA. This CDR3 spans 15 amino acids. The CDR3 nucleotides are TGTGCCAGCAGCCACGCACGGTCTAGCACAGATACGCAGTATTTT. This sequence encodes CASSHARSSTDTQYF.

As regards this clone: The junction differs from germline at one of its ends, possibly a read error. This chain uses TRBV28 with TRBJ2-7; 7 bases are shared with TRBD1. This CDR3 has 11 residues. Germline V gene lookup returns CDR1 MDHEN and CDR2 SYDVKM. CDR3 coding DNA: TGTGCCAGCGAAACGCCCGGGACAGAGGTCTTC. Its protein product is CASETPGTEVF.